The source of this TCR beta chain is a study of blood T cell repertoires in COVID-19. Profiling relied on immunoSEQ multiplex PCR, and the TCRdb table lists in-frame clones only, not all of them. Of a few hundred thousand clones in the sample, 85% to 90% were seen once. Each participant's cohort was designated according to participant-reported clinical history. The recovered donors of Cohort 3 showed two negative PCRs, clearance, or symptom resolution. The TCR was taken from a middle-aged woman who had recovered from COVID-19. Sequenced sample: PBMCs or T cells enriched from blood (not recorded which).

CDR3 residues: CASSQDNTGKGYEQYF. As DNA, the CDR3 is TGCGCCAGCAGCCAAGATAACACAGGGAAGGGCTACGAGCAGTACTTC. This sequence joins TRBV4-3 and TRBJ2-7, with D tentatively TRBD1 (6 bases). Trimming stripped 0 bases from V and 3 bases from J, with 15 bases between. Germline V gene data show CDR1 as LGHNA and CDR2 as YSLEER. The CDR3 is 16 residues long.